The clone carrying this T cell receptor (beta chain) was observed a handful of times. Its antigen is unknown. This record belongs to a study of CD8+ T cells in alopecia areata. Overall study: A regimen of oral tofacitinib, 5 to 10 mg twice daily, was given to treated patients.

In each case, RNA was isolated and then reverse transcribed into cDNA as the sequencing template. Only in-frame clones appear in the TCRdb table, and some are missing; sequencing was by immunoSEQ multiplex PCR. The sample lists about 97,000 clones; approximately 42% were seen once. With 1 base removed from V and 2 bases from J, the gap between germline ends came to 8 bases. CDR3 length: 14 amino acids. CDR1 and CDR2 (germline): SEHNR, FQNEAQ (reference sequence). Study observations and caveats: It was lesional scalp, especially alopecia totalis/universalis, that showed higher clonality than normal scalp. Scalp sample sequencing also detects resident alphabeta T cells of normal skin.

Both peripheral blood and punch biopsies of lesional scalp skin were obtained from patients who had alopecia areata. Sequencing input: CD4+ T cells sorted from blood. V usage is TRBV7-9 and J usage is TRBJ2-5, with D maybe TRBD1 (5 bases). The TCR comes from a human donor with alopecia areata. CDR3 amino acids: CASSLGQIQETQYF. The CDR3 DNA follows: TGTGCCAGCAGCTTAGGACAGATACAAGAGACCCAGTACTTC.